These T cell receptor beta chains were read from a single sample in a study of cytomegalovirus exposure and HLA in healthy donors. Sequencing used immunoSEQ multiplex PCR; TCRdb keeps in-frame clones, though not all of them. This repertoire shows some 190,000 clones, 77% found once; its top ten account for roughly 1.5%. The sample taken for sequencing was PBMCs. The receptors originated from a man younger than 35 in good health and CMV-seronegative. CDR3s include the opening cysteine and the closing phenylalanine or tryptophan. D genes are given only for firm matches. Clone size is stated in some rows and not others, as once, few, many or a class when expanded.

DNA,CDR3,V,D,J,size
TGTGCCAGCAGCTTAACGCGGGGTTACGAGCAGTACTTC,CASSLTRGYEQYF,TRBV7-9,.,TRBJ2-7,.
TGTGCCTGGAGTGTACAATTCTACAATGAGCAGTTCTTC,CAWSVQFYNEQFF,TRBV30,.,TRBJ2-1,.
TGTGCCAGCAGTGACTACAGGGTCCCCGAAAAACTGTTTTTT,CASSDYRVPEKLFF,TRBV6-1,.,TRBJ1-4,.
TGTGCCAGCAGTGAAGGAACTGGACACCCCTACGAGCAGTACTTC,CASSEGTGHPYEQYF,TRBV6-1,.,TRBJ2-7,.
TGTGCCAGTAGGACCGGGACAGGGGGCGGCTACACCTTC,CASRTGTGGGYTF,TRBV19,TRBD1,TRBJ1-2,few
TGTGCCAGCAGTTGTCACTGGGACAGGGTAGACTACTACGAGCAGTACTTC,CASSCHWDRVDYYEQYF,TRBV25-1,TRBD1,TRBJ2-7,.
TGTGCTAGCAGCTTAGCCTTACCGGGACAGGGGTGGGGAGATACGCAGTATTTT,CASSLALPGQGWGDTQYF,TRBV7-7,TRBD1,TRBJ2-3,.
TGCGCCAGCAGTACGGGACTCAACTACGAGCAGTACTTC,CASSTGLNYEQYF,TRBV5-1,.,TRBJ2-7,.
TGTGCCAGCAGCCAAGCCATGGCTGACTACAATGAGCAGTTCTTC,CASSQAMADYNEQFF,TRBV4-2,.,TRBJ2-1,.
TGTGCCAGCAGCCAAGATAGCGGGATTTCCTACAATGAGCAGTTCTTC,CASSQDSGISYNEQFF,TRBV4-2,TRBD2,TRBJ2-1,few
TGTGCCAGCAGCTTCACAGGGAGTAGCAATCAGCCCCAGCATTTT,CASSFTGSSNQPQHF,TRBV5-5,.,TRBJ1-5,.
TGTGCCAGCAGTTACGTTGGGGGGGCCACTGAAGCTTTCTTT,CASSYVGGATEAFF,TRBV6-6,.,TRBJ1-1,.
TGTGCCAGCAGGCCCGGGACTAGCGGATCGAATGAGCAGTTCTTC,CASRPGTSGSNEQFF,TRBV6-6,TRBD2,TRBJ2-1,.
TGTGCCAGCAGCCAAGATTTCCCACTTTTCTTT,CASSQDFPLFF,TRBV4-2,.,TRBJ1-1,.